This record covers a single TCR beta chain. This clone was recorded a few times. The target of this receptor is not known. Base qualities are not at hand, and no much larger clone is one base apart. The sample is drawn from a study of cytomegalovirus exposure and HLA in healthy donors listed by TCRdb under 2017. About the full investigation: An earlier analysis of 587 of the donors reported about 280 Gb of sequence data and some 110 million unique TCR beta sequences obtained from about 180 million T cells. Roughly 300 gigabases of sequencing data and 70 million to 100 million unique TCR sequences were included in an early release covering over 600 HLA-typed donors. Among the roughly 380 genotyped donors, around 81% belonged to the genetic ancestry cluster associated with self-reported Caucasian donors. The study aimed to test whether cataloging public T cell receptors could reveal signatures of past pathogen exposure. Using immunosequencing, the study profiled T cell repertoires from 550 to 750 subjects and related those repertoires to cytomegalovirus serostatus. In addition to the first cohort of 666 subjects, a separate validation cohort of 130 or so different subjects was used. To predict cytomegalovirus infection status, the study combined high-throughput TCR immunosequencing, statistical association of individual TCRs with disease status, and machine learning. A later analysis re-examined previously published TCR beta repertoires from more than 550 donors and added high-resolution HLA genotyping to investigate patterns of TCR occurrence. Rather than using new phenotypic data, the later analysis identified candidate immune exposures from TCR beta sequences and from how often those sequences occurred across donors. In an earlier analysis of 550 to 700 of the donors, high-throughput TCR beta sequencing was used to judge whether each TCR beta V gene segment behaved as functional or pseudogenic. Donor age, sex, ethnicity and CMV serostatus were compiled together with the repertoire data. A later genetic analysis took genome-wide SNP genotypes for about 55% of the roughly 700 donors and used that subset as a discovery cohort. All discovery cohort repertoires had been generated using a single sequencing platform. Class I and class II HLA loci were covered by the typing at four-digit resolution. The number of donors typed differed by locus, with roughly 629-640 for A, B, C, DRB1 and DQB1, around 500 for DQA1, about 610 for DPA1, and 472 for DPB1. About 5 DR-DQ haplotypes were handled as single units for association and clustering, since linkage in the cohort was strong. Across some 400 genotyped donors of the cohort, an average of about 240,000 unique TCR beta nucleotide sequences per donor were sequenced, and 15% to 20% of those sequences were non-productive. Results the study describes overall, beyond this receptor: The authors suggested that the approach could potentially be extended to other disease states and immunological phenotypes. In a later analysis, several top co-occurrence clusters were reported to appear linked to parvovirus B19, influenza, CMV and Epstein-Barr virus. The presence/absence analyses assumed that sequencing depth was roughly uniform across donors, and that assumption may not be true. CMV serostatus was the only immune exposure information available for the cohort. Some IMGT-functional V segments, including TRBV6-2 and TRBV6-3, could not be told apart with the 87-base-pair reads, so those segments were excluded. Most CMV-associated TCR beta chains appeared to be HLA-restricted in a later analysis, and the HLA associations seemed to be driven largely by CMV exposure. According to a later analysis, TCR association rates differed among HLA loci, with DRB1 alleles showing the most associated TCRs and HLA-C alleles showing the fewest. The cohort was sequenced for TCR beta chains only, and without alpha or paired-chain data the features that could be detected were limited. Because counts were too low, more than 15 rarely observed V segments, including chromosome 9 orphons, were left out of the earlier analysis of a few hundred of the donors. The sequencing pipeline was judged likely to have produced a cluster of highly shared sequence variants as a technical artifact. In an earlier analysis of over 550 of the donors, most TCR beta V segments were observed in productive rearrangements about 87% or about 30% of the time, broadly matching IMGT annotations. A further reported finding was that TCR beta sequences accurately predicted the HLA-A and HLA-B alleles for most subjects in the first cohort. The classifier was reported to diagnose cytomegalovirus status with high specificity and sensitivity in both the original cohort and the validation cohort. The study listed 150 to 200 TCR beta chains as associated with cytomegalovirus. Three of the identified cytomegalovirus-associated TCR beta chains were confirmed in vitro to be specific for cytomegalovirus antigens. In a later analysis, HLA-associated TCR beta chains showed more clonal expansion and lower generation probabilities than non-associated chains that were equally common. HLA typing was unavailable for some donors at each locus, so association tests used only the typed subset. In a later genetic analysis, a missense DCLRE1C variant was associated with V-gene and J-gene trimming of TCR beta chains, and the association was replicated in an independent cohort. At a false discovery rate of 0.05, a later analysis linked fewer than 20,000 TCR beta sequences to specific HLA alleles. When HLA alleles, especially DR and DQ, strongly co-occurred, TCR associations were difficult to assign to individual alleles. Correlated functional status among segregating V segments might be attributable to linkage disequilibrium, but an unknown experimental factor could not be ruled out. Most TCR sequences were observed very rarely across donors, whereas some public TCRs were present in many individuals. In a later genetic analysis, fewer N-insertions in productive TCRs were reported among donors in an Asian-associated ancestry cluster than the roughly 670-donor mean.

The junction shows trimming of 0 bases on V and 1 base on J, plus 9 bases between the germline ends. Taken from the germline V gene, the CDR1 and CDR2 loops are SGHNT and YENEEA. The CDR3 numbers 15 residues from cysteine through phenylalanine. Solely the CDR3 DNA is kept, with 45 bases framed from the first base. The cohort was made up of 500 to 800 healthy bone marrow donors. At the time of sampling, all cohort members were nominally healthy, though unrecorded immune exposures were likely present. The donor tested CMV seronegative and was one of the 352 seronegative cohort members. Each donor provided a peripheral blood sample, and peripheral blood mononuclear cells were used for TCR beta sequencing. Genomic DNA was extracted from the blood cell samples with the Qiagen DNeasy Blood Extraction Kit. Libraries were built with the immunoSEQ multiplex PCR assay. For the multiplex PCR, a mixture combining 60 forward primers for TCR Vbeta segments and 13 reverse primers for TCR Jbeta segments was used. The CDR3 region of rearranged TCR beta genes was amplified from genomic DNA with a multiplex PCR assay. The Illumina HiSeq System was used to sequence the amplified TCR beta libraries as 87-base-pair reads. The authors processed their data as follows. A later analysis tallied around 87 million unique TCR beta chains across the 640 or so repertoires, and around 12 million of those chains were shared by two or more donors. Raw reads were error-corrected and collapsed into unique sequences by a nearest-neighbor algorithm in which closely related sequences were merged to remove PCR and sequencing errors. To assign V, D and J gene segments, CDR3 sequences were aligned to IMGT reference sequences. For a sequence to be retained, at least a six-nucleotide match to both a V gene segment and a J gene segment was required. A rearrangement was called productive if the CDR3 had no stop codons and remained in frame with V and J, and every other rearrangement was called non-productive. CDR3 was defined according to IMGT convention as the region running from the second conserved V-encoded cysteine to the conserved J-encoded phenylalanine. The earlier analysis of 500 to 650 of the donors excluded any sequence lacking an unambiguous match to a single V gene segment. An earlier analysis of a few hundred of the donors called V segments functional above 56.7% productive rearrangements and segregating when the between-donor standard deviation exceeded 5%. To diagnose cytomegalovirus status from the catalog of TCR beta chain sequences, a statistical classification framework was built. In a later analysis, TCR nucleotide sequences were compared against IMGT/GENE-DB human TR gene sequences so that V and J genes could be assigned. In a later analysis, CDR3 sequences and most-parsimonious VDJ recombination scenarios were assigned using the TCRdist pipeline. In a later analysis, every TCR beta chain was defined by the combination of its CDR3 amino acid sequence and its V-gene family, and reads without a unique V-gene family were dropped. A later analysis removed 550 to 650 highly shared, low-generation-probability nucleotide sequences to deal with suspected cross-contamination and a sequencing artifact. In a later analysis, a clonal expansion index for each public chain was calculated from normalized within-repertoire ranks of inferred template counts. In a later analysis, generation probabilities were computed using a VDJ recombination model fitted to out-of-frame rearrangements, and the results were checked against IGoR. Hypergeometric tests were used in a later analysis to score TCR-TCR, TCR-HLA and TCR-CMV co-occurrence, with a repertoire-size bias correction applied to the TCR pairs. In a later analysis, false discovery rates were estimated by permuting HLA or CMV assignments 20 times. In a later analysis, co-occurring TCRs were grouped using DBSCAN, and TCRdist sequence similarity was added for clustering within HLA-allele-positive subsets. Repertoires with fewer than 30,000 or more than 120,000 public chains, plus five repertoires with anomalous nucleotide sharing, were excluded from co-occurrence clustering. TCRdb re-hosts the immuneACCESS table, in-frame sequences only. Its copies lack some clones; in the studies checked, an unresolved V gene accounts for under half of them, and the cause for the rest is not known. V and J calls plus clone size are reproduced from that table; the DNA served to infer D and trimming. Across this sample there are 140,000 or so clones, with approximately 57% seen only once. The top ten hold approximately 1.7% of the sample.

The rearrangement joined TRBV11-3 to TRBJ2-5; the D gene is perhaps TRBD2, from 6 matching bases. Sequencing was performed on PBMCs. This clonotype was sampled from a male donor in good health and CMV-seronegative. The sequence in DNA is TGTGCCAGCAGCTTAGATGCGGGGTCCCAAGAGACCCAGTACTTC. Its amino acids are CASSLDAGSQETQYF.